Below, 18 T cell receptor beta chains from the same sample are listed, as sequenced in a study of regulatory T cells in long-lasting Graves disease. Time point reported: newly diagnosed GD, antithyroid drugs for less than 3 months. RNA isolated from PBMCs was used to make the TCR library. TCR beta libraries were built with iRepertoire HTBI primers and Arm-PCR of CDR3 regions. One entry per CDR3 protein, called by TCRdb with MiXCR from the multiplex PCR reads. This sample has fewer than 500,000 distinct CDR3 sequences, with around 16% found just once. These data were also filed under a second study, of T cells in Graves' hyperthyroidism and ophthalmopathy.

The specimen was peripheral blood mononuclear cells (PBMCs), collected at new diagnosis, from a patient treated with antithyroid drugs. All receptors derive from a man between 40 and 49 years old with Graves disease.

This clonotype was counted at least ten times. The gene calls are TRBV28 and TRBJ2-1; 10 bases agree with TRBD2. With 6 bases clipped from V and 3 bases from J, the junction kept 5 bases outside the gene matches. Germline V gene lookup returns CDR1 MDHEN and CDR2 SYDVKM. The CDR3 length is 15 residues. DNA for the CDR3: TGTGCCAGCAGGCCACTAGCGGGGTACTACAATGAGCAGTTCTTC. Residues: CASRPLAGYYNEQFF.

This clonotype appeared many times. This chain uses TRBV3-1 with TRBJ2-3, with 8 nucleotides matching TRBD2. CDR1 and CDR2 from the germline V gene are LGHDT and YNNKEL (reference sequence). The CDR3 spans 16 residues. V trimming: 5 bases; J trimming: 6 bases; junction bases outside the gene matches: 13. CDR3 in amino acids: CASSRDSGTISDTQYF. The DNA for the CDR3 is TGTGCCAGCAGCAGAGATAGCGGGACCATTTCGGATACGCAGTATTTT.

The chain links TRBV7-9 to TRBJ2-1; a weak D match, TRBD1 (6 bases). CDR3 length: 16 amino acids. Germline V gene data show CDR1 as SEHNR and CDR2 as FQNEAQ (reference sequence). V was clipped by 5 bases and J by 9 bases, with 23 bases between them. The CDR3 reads CASSPTPGAVPPEQFF. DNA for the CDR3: TGTGCCAGCAGCCCGACCCCAGGGGCGGTCCCCCCTGAGCAGTTCTTC. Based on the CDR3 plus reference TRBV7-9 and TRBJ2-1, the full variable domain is DTGVSQNPRHKITKRGQNVTFRCDPISEHNRLYWYRQTLGQGPEFLTYFQNEAQLEKSRLLSDRFSAERPKGSFSTLEIQRTEQGDSAMYLCASSPTPGAVPPEQFFGPGTRLTVL.

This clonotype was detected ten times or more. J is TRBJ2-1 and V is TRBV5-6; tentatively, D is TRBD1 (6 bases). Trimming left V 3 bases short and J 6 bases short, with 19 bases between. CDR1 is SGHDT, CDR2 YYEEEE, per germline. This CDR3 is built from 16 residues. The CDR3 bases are TGTGCCAGCAGCTCTGCCCGGACGGGACACCCCAATGAGCAGTTCTTC. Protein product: CASSSARTGHPNEQFF.

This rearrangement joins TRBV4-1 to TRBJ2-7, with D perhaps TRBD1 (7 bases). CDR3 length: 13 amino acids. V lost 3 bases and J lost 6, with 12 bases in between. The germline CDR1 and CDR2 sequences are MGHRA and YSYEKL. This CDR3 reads CASSQFQGGEQYF. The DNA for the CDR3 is TGCGCCAGCAGCCAGTTCCAGGGGGGCGAGCAGTACTTC.

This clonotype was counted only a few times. For the CDR3, the DNA is TGCGCCAGCAGCTTGGGGTCAGGCGGATACTACGAGCAGTACTTC. This encodes CASSLGSGGYYEQYF. The chain has TRBV5-1 and TRBJ2-7; D is undetermined. The CDR3 covers 15 residues. Germline V gene lookup returns CDR1 SGHRS and CDR2 YFSETQ. V was cut by 0 bases and J by 3 bases, with 13 bases left in between.

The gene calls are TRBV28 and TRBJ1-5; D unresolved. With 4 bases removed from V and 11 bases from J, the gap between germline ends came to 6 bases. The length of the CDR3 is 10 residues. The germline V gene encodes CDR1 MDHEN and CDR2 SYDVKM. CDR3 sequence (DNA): TGTGCCAGCAGTTGGCAGACCCAGCATTTT. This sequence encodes CASSWQTQHF.

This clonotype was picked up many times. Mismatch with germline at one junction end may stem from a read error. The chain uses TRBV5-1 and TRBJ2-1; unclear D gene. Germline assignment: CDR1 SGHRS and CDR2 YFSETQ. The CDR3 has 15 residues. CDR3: CASSLDASSYNEQFF. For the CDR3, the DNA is TGTGCCAGCAGCTTAGATGCGAGCTCCTACAATGAGCAGTTCTTC. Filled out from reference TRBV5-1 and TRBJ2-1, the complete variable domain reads KAGVTQTPRYLIKTRGQQVTLSCSPISGHRSVSWYQQTPGQGLQFLFEYFSETQRNKGNFPGRFSGRQFSNSRSEMNVSTLELGDSALYLCASSLDASSYNEQFFGPGTRLTVL.

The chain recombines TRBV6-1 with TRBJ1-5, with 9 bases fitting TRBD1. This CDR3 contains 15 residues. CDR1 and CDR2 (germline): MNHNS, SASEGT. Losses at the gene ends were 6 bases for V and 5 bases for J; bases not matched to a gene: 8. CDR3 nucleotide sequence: TGTGCCAGCAGGTCCCGGACAGGGGACCATCAGCCCCAGCATTTT. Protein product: CASRSRTGDHQPQHF.

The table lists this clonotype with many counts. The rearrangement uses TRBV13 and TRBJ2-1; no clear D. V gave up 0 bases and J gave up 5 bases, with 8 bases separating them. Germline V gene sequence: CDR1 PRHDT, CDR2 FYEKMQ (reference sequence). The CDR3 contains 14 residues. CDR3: CASSLGSGNNEQFF. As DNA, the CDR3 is TGTGCCAGCAGCTTAGGCAGTGGAAACAATGAGCAGTTCTTC.

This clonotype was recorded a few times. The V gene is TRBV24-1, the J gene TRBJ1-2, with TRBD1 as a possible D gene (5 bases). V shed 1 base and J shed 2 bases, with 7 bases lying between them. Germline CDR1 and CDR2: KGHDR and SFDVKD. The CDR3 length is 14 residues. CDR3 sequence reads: CATSDFRGNYGYTF. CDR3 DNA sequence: TGTGCCACCAGTGATTTTCGGGGGAACTATGGCTACACCTTC.

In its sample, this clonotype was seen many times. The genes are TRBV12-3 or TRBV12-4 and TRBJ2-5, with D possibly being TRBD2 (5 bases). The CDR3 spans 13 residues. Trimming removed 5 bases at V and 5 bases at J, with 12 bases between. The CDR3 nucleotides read TGTGCCAGCAGTCCTTCTTCGGGGGAGACCCAGTACTTC. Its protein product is CASSPSSGETQYF.

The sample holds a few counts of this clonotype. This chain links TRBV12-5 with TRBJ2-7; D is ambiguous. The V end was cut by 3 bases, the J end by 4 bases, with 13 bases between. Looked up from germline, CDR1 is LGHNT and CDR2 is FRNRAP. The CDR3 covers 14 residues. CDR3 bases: TGTGCTAGTGGTTTAGGACGCGCTGAGTACGAGCAGTACTTC. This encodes CASGLGRAEYEQYF.

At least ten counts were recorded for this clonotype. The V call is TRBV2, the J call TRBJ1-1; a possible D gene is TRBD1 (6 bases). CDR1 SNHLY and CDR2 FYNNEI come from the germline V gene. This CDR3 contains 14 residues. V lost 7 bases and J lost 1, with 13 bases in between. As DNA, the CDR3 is TGTGCCAGCAAGATAGAACAGGGGAACACTGAAGCTTTCTTT. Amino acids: CASKIEQGNTEAFF.

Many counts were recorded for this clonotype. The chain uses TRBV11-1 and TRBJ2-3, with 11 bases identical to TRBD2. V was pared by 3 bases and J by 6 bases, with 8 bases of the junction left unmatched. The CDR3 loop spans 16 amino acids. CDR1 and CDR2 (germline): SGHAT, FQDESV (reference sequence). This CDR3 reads CASSFLTSGSPDTQYF. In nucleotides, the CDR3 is TGTGCCAGCAGCTTCTTAACTAGCGGGAGTCCCGATACGCAGTATTTT.

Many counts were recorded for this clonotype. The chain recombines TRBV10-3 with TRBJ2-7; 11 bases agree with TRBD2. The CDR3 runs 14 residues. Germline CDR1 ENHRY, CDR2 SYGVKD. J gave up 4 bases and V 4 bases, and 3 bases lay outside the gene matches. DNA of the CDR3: TGTGCCATCAGTGGGGCTAGCGGGAGGTACGAGCAGTACTTC. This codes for CAISGASGRYEQYF.

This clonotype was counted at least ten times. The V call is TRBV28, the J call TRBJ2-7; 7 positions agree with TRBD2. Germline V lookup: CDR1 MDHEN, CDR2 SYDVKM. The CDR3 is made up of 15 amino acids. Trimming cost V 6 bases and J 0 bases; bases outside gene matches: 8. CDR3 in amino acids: CASSPPGGGSYEQYF. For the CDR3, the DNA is TGTGCCAGCAGCCCACCGGGCGGGGGCTCCTACGAGCAGTACTTC.

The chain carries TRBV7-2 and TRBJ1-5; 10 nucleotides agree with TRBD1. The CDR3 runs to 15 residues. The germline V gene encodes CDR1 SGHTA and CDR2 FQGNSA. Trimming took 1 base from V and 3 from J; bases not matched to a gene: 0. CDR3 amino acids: CASSLGQGANQPQHF. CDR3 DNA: TGTGCCAGCAGCTTAGGACAGGGGGCCAATCAGCCCCAGCATTTT.